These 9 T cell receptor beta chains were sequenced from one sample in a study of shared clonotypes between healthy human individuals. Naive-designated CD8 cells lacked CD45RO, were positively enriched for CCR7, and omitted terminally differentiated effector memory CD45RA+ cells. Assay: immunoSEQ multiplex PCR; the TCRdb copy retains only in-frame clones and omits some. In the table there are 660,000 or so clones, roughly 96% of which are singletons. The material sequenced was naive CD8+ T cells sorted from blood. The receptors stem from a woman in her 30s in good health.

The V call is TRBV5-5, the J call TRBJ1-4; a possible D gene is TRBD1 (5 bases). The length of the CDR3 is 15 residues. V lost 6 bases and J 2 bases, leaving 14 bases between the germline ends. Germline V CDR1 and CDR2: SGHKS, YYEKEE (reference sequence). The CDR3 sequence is CASNTQGSTNEKLFF. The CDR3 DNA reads TGTGCCAGCAACACCCAGGGATCTACTAATGAAAAACTGTTTTTT. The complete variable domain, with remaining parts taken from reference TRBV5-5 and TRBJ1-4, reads DAGVTQSPTHLIKTRGQQVTLRCSPISGHKSVSWYQQVLGQGPQFIFQYYEKEERGRGNFPDRFSARQFPNYSSELNVNALLLGDSALYLCASNTQGSTNEKLFFGSGTQLSVL.

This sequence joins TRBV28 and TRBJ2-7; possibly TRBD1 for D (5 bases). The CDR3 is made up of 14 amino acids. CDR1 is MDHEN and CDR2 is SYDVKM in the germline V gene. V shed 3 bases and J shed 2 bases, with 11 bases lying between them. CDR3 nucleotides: TGTGCCAGCAGTTTTGTGGACAAGACCTACGAGCAGTACTTC. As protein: CASSFVDKTYEQYF.

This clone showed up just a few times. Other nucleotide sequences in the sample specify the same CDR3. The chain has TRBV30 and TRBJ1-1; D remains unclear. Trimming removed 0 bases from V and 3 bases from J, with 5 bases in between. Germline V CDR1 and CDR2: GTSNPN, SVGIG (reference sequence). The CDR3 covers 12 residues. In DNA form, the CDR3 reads TGTGCCTGGAGTGTTAGGGACACTGAAGCTTTCTTT. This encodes CAWSVRDTEAFF.

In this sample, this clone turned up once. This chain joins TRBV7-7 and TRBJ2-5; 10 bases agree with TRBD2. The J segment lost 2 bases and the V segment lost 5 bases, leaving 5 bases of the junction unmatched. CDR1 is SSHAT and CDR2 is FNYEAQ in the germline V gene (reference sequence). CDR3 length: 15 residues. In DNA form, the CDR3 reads TGTGCCAGCAGCAACGGACTAGCGGCTCAAGAGACCCAGTACTTC. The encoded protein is CASSNGLAAQETQYF. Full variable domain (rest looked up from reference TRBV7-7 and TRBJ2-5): GAGVSQSPRYKVTKRGQDVTLRCDPISSHATLYWYQQALGQGPEFLTYFNYEAQPDKSGLPSDRFSAERPEGSISTLTIQRTEQRDSAMYRCASSNGLAAQETQYFGPGTRLLVL.

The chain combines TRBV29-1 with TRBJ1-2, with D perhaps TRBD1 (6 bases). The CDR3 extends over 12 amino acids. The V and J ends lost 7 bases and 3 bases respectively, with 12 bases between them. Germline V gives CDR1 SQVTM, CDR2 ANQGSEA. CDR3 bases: TGCAGCGCGGGACATGTTGACTATGGCTACACCTTC. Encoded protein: CSAGHVDYGYTF.

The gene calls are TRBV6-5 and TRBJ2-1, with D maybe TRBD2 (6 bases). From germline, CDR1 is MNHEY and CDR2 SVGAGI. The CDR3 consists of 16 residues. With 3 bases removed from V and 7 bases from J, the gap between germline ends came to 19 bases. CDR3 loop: CASSYNPRLEVNEQFF. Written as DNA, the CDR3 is TGTGCCAGCAGTTATAATCCGAGACTAGAGGTGAATGAGCAGTTCTTC.

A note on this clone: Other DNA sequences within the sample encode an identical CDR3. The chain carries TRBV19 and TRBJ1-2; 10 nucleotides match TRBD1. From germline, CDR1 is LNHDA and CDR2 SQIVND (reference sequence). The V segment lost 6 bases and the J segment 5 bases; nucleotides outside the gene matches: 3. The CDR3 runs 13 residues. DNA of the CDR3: TGTGCCAGTAGCCCGGGACAGGGGTATGGCTACACCTTC. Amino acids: CASSPGQGYGYTF.

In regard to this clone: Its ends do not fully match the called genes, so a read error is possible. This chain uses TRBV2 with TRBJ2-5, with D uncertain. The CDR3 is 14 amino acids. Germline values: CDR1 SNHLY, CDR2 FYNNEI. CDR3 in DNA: TGTGCCAGCACTGAATCGGTAGACCCAGAGACCCAGTACTTC. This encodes CASTESVDPETQYF.

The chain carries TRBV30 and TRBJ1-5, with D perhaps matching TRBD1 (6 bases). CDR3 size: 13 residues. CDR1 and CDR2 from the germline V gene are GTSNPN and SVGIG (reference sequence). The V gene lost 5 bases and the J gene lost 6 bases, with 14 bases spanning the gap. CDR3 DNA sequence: TGTGCCTGGGCGACAGGTGACTCTCAGCCCCAGCATTTT. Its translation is CAWATGDSQPQHF.